The source of this T cell receptor (beta chain) is a study of vaccination and CD4 T cells after COVID-19. About the study: Samples were taken after vaccination, a median of about 79 days after dose two, with a range of 14 to 241. Stimulation of cells relied on overlapping spike peptides derived from SARS-CoV-2, HCoV-NL63, HCoV-OC43 and HCoV-229E. General study findings and limits: The cohort comprised relatively few convalescent patients, and no early post-infection timepoints were analyzed. Recorded median SARS-CoV-2-reactive clonotype numbers increased from approximately 21 to 40 without reaching significance.

The germline V gene encodes CDR1 SEHNR and CDR2 FQNEAQ (reference sequence). Trimming removed 2 bases at V and 4 bases at J, with 8 bases between. This CDR3 is built from 13 residues. As regards this clonotype: Its antigen is unknown.

Once obtained from cultured CD4+ T cells, the DNA was sequenced using the Oncomine TCR Beta short-read assay. TCRdb re-derived calls from the PCR reads in MiXCR, one entry per CDR3 protein. The sample includes about 21,000 distinct CDR3 sequences, around a quarter seen only once; the top ten take roughly a tenth. The treatment denotes: approximately nine-day PBMC culture with coronavirus spike peptide pools or control peptides (ViraFEST assay). The chain recombines TRBV7-9 with TRBJ2-5; D unclear. The specimen was cultured CD4+ T cells from blood. The receptor's source is a human donor with COVID-19. CDR3 nucleotides: TGTGCCAGCAGCTTATTGACCGGAGAGACCCAGTACTTC. Encoded protein: CASSLLTGETQYF.